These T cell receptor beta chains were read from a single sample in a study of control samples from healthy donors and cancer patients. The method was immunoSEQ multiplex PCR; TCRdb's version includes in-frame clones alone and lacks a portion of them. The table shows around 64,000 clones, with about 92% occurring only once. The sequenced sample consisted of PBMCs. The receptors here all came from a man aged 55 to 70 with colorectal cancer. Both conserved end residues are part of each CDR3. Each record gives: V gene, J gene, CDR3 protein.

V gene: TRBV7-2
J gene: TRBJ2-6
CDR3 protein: CASSLYPPGSSSGANVLTF

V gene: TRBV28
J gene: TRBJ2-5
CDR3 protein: CASSLGTFLTQYF

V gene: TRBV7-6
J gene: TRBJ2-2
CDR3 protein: CASSLAGRNTGELFF

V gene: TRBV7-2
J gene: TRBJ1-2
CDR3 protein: CASSLLTLNYGYTF

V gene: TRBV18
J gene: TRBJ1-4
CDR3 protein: CASSPSMQTNEKLFF

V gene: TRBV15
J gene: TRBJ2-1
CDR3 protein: CATSRTSGGFNEQFF

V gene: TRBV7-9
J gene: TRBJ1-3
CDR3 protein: CASSHGGARDSGNTIYF

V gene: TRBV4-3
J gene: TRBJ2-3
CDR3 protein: CASSQDGSSGGAGTQYF

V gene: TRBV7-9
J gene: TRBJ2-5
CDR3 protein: CASSSLSSGQYF

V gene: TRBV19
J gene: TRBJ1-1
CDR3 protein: CASSILFREGALRNTEAFF

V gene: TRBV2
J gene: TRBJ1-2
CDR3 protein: CASSASPGQLSGGYTF

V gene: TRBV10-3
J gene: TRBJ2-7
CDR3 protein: CAIGGGVGPSEQYF

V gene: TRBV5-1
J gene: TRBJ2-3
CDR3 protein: CASSWGAGGETDTQYF

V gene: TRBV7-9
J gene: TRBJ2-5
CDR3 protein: CASSPTYQETQYF

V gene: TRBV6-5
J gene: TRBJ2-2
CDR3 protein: CASTRTGGAGELFF

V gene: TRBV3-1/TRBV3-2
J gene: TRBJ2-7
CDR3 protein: CASSQIDYEQYF

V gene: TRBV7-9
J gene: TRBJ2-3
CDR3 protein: CASSAGLAGGQDTQYF

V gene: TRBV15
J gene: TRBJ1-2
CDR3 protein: CATSSRDRYNYGYTF

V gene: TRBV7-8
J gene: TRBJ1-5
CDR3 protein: CASSLDRNQPQHF

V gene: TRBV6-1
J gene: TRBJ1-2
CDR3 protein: CASSESQAYGYTF

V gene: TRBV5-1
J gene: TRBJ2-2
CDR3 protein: CASSPLWGQGTGELFF

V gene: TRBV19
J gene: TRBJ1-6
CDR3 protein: CASLSGTDNSPLHF

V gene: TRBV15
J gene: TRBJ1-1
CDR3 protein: CATSRKTGWDTEAFF

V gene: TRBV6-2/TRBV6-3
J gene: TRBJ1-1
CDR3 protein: CASSKDAGRGGDTEAFF

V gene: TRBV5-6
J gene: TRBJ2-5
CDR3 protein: CASSLASTGGRETQYF

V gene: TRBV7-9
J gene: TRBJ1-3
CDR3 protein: CASSRGQGRAGNTIYF

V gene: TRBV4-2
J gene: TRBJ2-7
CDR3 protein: CASSQARTGYEQYF

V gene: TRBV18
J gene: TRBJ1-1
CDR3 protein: CASSPSGTGTEAFF

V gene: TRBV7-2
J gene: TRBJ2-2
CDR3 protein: CASSLEQGAVTGELFF

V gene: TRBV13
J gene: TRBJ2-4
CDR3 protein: CASSFSLGRDIQNIQYF

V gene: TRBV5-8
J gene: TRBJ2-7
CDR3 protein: CASSPGAGTSYEQYF

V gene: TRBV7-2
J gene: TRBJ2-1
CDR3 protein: CASSSLNEQFF

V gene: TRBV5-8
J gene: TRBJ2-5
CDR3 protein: CASSPRGGEETQYF

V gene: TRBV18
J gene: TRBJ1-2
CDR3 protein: CASSPKGGDYGYTF

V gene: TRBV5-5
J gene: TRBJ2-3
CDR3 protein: CASSLALRTDTQYF

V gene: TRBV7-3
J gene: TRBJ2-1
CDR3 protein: CASSLIAGGPSGEQFF

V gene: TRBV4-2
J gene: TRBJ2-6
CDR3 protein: CASTLWGEETNVLTF

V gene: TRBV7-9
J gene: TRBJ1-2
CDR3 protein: CASSPRGANYGYTF

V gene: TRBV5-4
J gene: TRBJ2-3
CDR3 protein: CASSLRVAGHTDTQYF

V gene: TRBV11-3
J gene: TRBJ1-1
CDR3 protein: CASSSGQGGTEAFF

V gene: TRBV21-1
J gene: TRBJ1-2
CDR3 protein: CASPKGTSGYGYTF

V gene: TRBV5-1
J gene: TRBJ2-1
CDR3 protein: CASSLAAAKVYNEQFF

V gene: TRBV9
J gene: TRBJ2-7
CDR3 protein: CASSVTGQGVYEQYF

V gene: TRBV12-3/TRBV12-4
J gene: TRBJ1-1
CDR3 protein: CASSPRVNTEAFF

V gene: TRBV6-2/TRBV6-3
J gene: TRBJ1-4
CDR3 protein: CASSYSSGGSEKLFF

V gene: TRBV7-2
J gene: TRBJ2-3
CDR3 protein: CASSLGIDTQYF

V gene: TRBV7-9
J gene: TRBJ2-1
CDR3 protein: CASSLPQRFADEQFF

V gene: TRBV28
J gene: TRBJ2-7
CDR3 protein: CASSLPRGLQTYEQYF

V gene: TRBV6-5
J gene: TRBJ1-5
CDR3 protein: CASSTDLNQPQHF

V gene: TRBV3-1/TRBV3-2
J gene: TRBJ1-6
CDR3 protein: CASSPQGGSPLHF

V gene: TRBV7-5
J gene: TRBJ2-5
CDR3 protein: CARSPRTSGKETQYF

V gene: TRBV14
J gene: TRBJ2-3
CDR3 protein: CASSQRYRAGGRVTDTQYF

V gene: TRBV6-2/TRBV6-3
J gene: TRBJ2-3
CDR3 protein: CASSRLGTSTDTQYF